This T cell receptor beta chain was sequenced during a study of T cell responses to AZD1222 COVID-19 vaccine. Study-level information: Samples with a second dose at about 4 or about 12 weeks were pooled together.

Overall study results and limits: The reported proportion of spike-specific TCRs targeting unmutated variant regions was nearly half. The donors showed a predominance of white British ancestry and of females, with possible underestimation of clonal diversity.

Concerning this clone: Its antigen is as yet unknown.

The method was immunoSEQ multiplex PCR; TCRdb's version includes in-frame clones alone and lacks a portion of them. The sample yields about 35,000 clones, approximately 86% seen once. This clonotype originated in an adult in good health. The sample here was peripheral blood, taken on day 0 of AZD1222 vaccination.

CDR3 coding DNA: TGTGCCAGCAGCGAGGGGGGCGGAAGCACAGATACGCAGTATTTT. This sequence encodes CASSEGGGSTDTQYF. This chain uses TRBV7-7 with TRBJ2-3, with D perhaps being TRBD1 or TRBD2 (6 bases each). Trimming pared 5 bases from V and 0 bases from J, leaving 12 bases between. This CDR3 spans 15 amino acids. Germline CDR1 SSHAT, CDR2 FNYEAQ (reference sequence).